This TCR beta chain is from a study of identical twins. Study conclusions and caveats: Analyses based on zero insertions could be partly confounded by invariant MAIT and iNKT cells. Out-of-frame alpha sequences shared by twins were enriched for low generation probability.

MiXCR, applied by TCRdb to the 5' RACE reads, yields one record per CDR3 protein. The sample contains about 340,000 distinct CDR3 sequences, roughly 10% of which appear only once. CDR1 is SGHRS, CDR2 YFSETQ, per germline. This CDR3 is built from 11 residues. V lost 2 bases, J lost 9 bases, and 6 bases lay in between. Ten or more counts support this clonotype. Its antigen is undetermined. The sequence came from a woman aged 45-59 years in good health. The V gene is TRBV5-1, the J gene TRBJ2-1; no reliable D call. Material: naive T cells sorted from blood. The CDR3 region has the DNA TGCGCCAGCAGCTTTTTCCGTGAGCAGTTCTTC. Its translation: CASSFFREQFF.